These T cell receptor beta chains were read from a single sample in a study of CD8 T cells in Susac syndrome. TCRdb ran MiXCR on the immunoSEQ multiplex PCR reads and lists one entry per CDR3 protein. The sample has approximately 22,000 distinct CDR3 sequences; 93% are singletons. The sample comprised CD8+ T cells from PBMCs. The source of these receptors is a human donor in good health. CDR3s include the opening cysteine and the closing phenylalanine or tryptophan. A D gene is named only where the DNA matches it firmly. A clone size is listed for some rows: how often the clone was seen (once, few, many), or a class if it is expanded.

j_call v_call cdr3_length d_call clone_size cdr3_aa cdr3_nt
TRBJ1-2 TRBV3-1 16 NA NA CASSQRMGRLDYGYTF TGTGCCAGCAGCCAGAGAATGGGCCGCCTCGACTATGGCTACACCTTC
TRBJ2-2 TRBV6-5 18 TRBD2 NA CASSYSAGGGFDTGELFF TGTGCCAGCAGTTACTCGGCGGGCGGGGGATTCGACACCGGGGAGCTGTTTTTT
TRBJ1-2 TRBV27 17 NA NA CASSLVPISAANYGYTF TGTGCCAGCAGTTTAGTTCCAATTTCGGCAGCTAACTATGGCTACACCTTC
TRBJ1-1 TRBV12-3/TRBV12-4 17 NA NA CASKRKADLGWNTEAFF TGTGCCAGTAAAAGGAAGGCGGACCTGGGGTGGAACACTGAAGCTTTCTTT
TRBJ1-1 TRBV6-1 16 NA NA CASSGFGGAMNTEAFF TGTGCCAGCAGTGGATTTGGGGGGGCTATGAACACTGAAGCTTTCTTT
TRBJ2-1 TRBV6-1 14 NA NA CASSGDRTSDEQFF TGTGCCAGCTCGGGGGACAGAACTAGCGATGAGCAGTTCTTC
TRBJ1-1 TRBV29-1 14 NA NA CSVEDLGGDTEAFF TGCAGCGTTGAAGATCTTGGGGGCGACACTGAAGCTTTCTTT
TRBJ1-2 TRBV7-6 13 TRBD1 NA CASSLSGGDGYTF TGTGCCAGCAGCTTATCAGGGGGCGATGGCTACACCTTC
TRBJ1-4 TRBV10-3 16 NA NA CAISEYADSTNEKLFF TGTGCCATCAGTGAATACGCGGACAGCACAAATGAAAAACTGTTTTTT
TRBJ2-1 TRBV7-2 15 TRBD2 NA CASSLGAGEDNEQFF TGTGCCAGCAGCCTGGGAGCGGGGGAAGACAATGAGCAGTTCTTC
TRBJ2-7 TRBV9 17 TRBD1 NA CASSDGWTGKSIDEQYF TGTGCCAGCAGCGACGGCTGGACAGGGAAGTCGATCGACGAGCAGTACTTC
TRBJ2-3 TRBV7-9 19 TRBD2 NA CASSFSGTSGGDRTDTQYF TGTGCCAGCAGCTTCTCCGGGACTAGCGGGGGGGATCGCACAGATACGCAGTATTTT
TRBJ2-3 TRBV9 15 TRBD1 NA CASSVGTGHSDTQYF TGTGCCAGCAGCGTAGGGACAGGGCATTCAGATACGCAGTATTTT
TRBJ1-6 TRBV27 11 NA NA CASGHNSPLHF TGTGCCAGCGGGCATAATTCACCCCTCCACTTT
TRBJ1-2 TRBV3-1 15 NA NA CASSQDMGSPGGYTF TGTGCCAGCAGCCAAGATATGGGCTCTCCCGGAGGCTACACCTTC
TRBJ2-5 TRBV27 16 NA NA CASSYSPSLGEETQYF TGTGCCAGCAGTTATTCCCCCTCCCTGGGGGAAGAGACCCAGTACTTC
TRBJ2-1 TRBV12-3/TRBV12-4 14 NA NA CASGTGSSYNEQFF TGTGCCAGCGGAACAGGGAGCTCCTACAATGAGCAGTTCTTC
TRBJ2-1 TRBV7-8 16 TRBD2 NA CASSLRTSGGYDEQFF TGTGCCAGCAGCCTGAGGACTAGCGGGGGTTATGATGAGCAGTTCTTC
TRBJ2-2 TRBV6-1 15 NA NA CASRDYLGAAGELFF TGTGCCAGCAGGGACTACTTAGGAGCGGCCGGGGAGCTGTTTTTT
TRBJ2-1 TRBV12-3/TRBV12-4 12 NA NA CASRPGGVEQFF TGTGCCAGCCGCCCAGGGGGGGTTGAGCAGTTCTTC
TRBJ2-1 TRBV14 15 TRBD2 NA CASSLYSGGYNEQFF TGTGCCAGCAGCTTGTATAGCGGGGGGTACAATGAGCAGTTCTTC
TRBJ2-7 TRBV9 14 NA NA CASSVGIPSYGQYF TGTGCCAGCAGCGTCGGGATTCCCTCCTACGGGCAGTACTTC
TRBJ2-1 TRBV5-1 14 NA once CASSLDLFPNEQFF TGCGCCAGCAGCTTGGATTTGTTCCCCAATGAGCAGTTCTTC
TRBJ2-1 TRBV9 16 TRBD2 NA CASSVDSGLGYNEQFF TGTGCCAGCAGCGTAGATTCCGGACTAGGTTACAATGAGCAGTTCTTC
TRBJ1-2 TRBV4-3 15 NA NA CASRPGAKAVYGYTF TGCGCCAGCAGACCAGGCGCCAAGGCCGTATATGGCTACACCTTC
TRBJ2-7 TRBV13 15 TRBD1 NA CASSPRDRGPYEQYF TGTGCCAGCAGCCCCCGGGACAGGGGGCCCTACGAGCAGTACTTC
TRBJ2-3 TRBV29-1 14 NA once CSVAAVGDTDTQYF TGCAGCGTTGCGGCTGTCGGGGACACAGATACGCAGTATTTT
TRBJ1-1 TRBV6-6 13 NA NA CASAPEMNTEAFF TGTGCCAGTGCCCCGGAGATGAACACTGAAGCTTTCTTT
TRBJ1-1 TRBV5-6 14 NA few CASSLALMGTEAFF TGTGCCAGCAGCTTGGCCTTGATGGGGACTGAAGCTTTCTTT
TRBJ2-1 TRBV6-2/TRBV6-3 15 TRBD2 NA CASSYTAGFYNEQFF TGTGCCAGCAGTTACACAGCGGGGTTCTACAATGAGCAGTTCTTC
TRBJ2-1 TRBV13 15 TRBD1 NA CASSTRDRGYNEQFF TGTGCCAGCAGCACCCGGGACAGGGGTTACAATGAGCAGTTCTTC
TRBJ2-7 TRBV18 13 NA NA CASSPGDPHEQYF TGTGCCAGCTCACCAGGGGACCCCCACGAGCAGTACTTC
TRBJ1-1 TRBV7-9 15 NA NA CASSPAGGLHTEAFF TGTGCCAGCAGCCCGGCGGGGGGACTCCACACTGAAGCTTTCTTT
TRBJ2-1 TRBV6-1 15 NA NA CASSEVPETTNEQFF TGTGCCAGCAGTGAGGTTCCGGAGACTACCAATGAGCAGTTCTTC
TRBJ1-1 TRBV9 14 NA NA CASSVDRRDTEAFF TGTGCCAGCAGCGTAGACCGGAGGGACACTGAAGCTTTCTTT
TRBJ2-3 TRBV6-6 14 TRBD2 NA CAIGGLAGPDTQYF TGTGCCATAGGAGGACTAGCGGGGCCAGATACGCAGTATTTT
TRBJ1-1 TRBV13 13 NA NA CASSLVRETEAFF TGTGCCAGCAGCTTAGTGAGGGAAACTGAAGCTTTCTTT
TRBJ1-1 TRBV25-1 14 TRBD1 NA CASTGTGTGTEAFF TGTGCCAGCACCGGGACAGGGACGGGGACTGAAGCTTTCTTT
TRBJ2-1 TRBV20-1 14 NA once CSARRQGFGNEQFF TGCAGTGCTAGACGGCAGGGATTTGGCAATGAGCAGTTCTTC
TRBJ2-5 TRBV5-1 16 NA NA CASSFLGPTERETQYF TGCGCCAGCAGCTTCCTGGGACCGACCGAAAGGGAGACCCAGTACTTC
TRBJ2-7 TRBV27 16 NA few CASSPDQGYSSYEQYF TGTGCCAGCAGCCCTGATCAGGGATACTCTTCCTACGAGCAGTACTTC
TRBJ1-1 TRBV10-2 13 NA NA CASRPSLNTEAFF TGCGCCAGTAGACCCTCCCTGAACACTGAAGCTTTCTTT
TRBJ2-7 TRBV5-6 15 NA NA CASSPSGRGPYEQYF TGTGCCAGCAGCCCCTCGGGGCGGGGGCCCTACGAGCAGTACTTC
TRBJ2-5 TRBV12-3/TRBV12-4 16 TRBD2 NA CASSLGTKGSKETQYF TGTGCCAGCAGTTTGGGGACTAAAGGTTCAAAAGAGACCCAGTACTTC
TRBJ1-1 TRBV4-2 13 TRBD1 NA CASSQVRDSEAFF TGTGCCAGCAGCCAAGTCCGGGACAGTGAAGCTTTCTTT
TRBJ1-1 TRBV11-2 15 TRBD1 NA CASSLLGQSNTEAFF TGTGCCAGCAGCTTACTGGGACAGTCGAACACTGAAGCTTTCTTT
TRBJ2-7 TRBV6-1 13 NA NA CASKWQGVDEQYF TGTGCCAGCAAGTGGCAGGGCGTTGACGAGCAGTACTTC
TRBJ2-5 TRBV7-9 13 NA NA CASSRQPSETQYF TGTGCCAGCAGCCGACAGCCCAGCGAGACCCAGTACTTC
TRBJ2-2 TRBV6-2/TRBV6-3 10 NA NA CASWGGELFF TGTGCCAGCTGGGGCGGGGAGCTGTTTTTT
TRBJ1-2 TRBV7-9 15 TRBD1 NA CASSNPGQGLYGYTF TGTGCCAGCAGCAACCCGGGACAGGGGTTATATGGCTACACCTTC
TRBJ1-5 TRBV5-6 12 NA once CASSKINQPQHF TGTGCCAGCAGCAAGATCAATCAGCCCCAGCATTTT
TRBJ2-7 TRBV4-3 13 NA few CASSQWDTYEQYF TGCGCCAGCAGCCAATGGGACACCTATGAGCAGTACTTC